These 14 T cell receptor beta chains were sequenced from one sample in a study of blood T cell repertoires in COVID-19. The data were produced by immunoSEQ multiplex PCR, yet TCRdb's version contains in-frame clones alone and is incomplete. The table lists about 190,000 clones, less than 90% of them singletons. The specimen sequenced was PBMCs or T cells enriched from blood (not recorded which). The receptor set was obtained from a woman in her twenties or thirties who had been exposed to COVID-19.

The CDR3 coding sequence is TGCGCCAGCACCATTCCAGCGGACCCGAGCTCCTACAATGAGCAGTTCTTC. Protein: CASTIPADPSSYNEQFF. J is TRBJ2-1 and V is TRBV5-1, with D possibly matching TRBD2 (5 bases). The CDR3 runs 17 residues. Trimming removed 6 bases from V and 0 bases from J, with 19 bases in between. Germline V gene sequence: CDR1 SGHRS, CDR2 YFSETQ.

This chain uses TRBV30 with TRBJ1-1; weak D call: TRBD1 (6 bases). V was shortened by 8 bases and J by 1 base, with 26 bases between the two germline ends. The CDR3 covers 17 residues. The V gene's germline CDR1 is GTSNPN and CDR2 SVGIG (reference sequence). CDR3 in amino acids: CASTDGYQQGANTEAFF. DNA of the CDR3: TGTGCCAGCACGGACGGATATCAACAGGGTGCGAACACTGAAGCTTTCTTT.

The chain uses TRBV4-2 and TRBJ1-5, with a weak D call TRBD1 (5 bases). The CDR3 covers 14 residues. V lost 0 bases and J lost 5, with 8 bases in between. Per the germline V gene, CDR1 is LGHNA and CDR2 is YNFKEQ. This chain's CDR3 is CASSQDGGDQPQHF. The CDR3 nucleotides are TGTGCCAGCAGCCAAGATGGAGGGGATCAGCCCCAGCATTTT.

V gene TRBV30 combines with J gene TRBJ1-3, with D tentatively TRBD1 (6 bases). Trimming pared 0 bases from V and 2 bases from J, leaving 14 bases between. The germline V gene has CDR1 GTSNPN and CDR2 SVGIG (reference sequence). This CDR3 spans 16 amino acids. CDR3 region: CAWSVIRDNPGNTIYF. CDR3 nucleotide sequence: TGTGCCTGGAGTGTAATCAGGGACAACCCTGGAAACACCATATATTTT.

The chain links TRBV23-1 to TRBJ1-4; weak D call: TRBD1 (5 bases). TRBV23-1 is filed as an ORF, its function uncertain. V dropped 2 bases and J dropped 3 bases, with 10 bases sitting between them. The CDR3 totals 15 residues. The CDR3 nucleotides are TGCGCCAGCAGTCAAAGGCGGGACTCTAATGAAAAACTGTTTTTT. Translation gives CASSQRRDSNEKLFF.

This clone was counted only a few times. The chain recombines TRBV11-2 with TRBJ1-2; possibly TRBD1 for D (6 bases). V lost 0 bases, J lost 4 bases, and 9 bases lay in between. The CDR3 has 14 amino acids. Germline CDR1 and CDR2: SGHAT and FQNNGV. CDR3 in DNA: TGTGCCAGCAGCTTAGAGGGGGCAGGCTATGGCTACACCTTC. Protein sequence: CASSLEGAGYGYTF.

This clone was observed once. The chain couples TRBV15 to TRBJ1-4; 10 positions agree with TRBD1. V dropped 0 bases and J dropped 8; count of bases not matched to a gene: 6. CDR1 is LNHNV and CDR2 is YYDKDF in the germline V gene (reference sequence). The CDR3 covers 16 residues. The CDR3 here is CATSRDLGTGEEKLFF. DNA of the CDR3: TGTGCCACCAGCAGAGATCTAGGGACAGGGGAAGAAAAACTGTTTTTT.

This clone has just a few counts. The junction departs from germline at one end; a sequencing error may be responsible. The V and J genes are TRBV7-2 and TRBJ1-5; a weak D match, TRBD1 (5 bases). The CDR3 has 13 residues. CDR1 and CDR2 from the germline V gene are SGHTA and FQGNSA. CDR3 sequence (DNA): TGTGCCAGCAGCTTAGAGGACAATCAGGCCCAGCATTTT. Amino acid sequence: CASSLEDNQAQHF.

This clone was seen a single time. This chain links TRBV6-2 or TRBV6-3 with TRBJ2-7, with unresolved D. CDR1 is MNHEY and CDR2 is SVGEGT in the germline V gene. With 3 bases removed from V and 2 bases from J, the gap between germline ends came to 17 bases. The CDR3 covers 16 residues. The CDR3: CASSYPPAGLAYEQYF. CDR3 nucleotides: TGTGCCAGCAGTTATCCCCCGGCAGGCTTAGCCTACGAGCAGTACTTC.

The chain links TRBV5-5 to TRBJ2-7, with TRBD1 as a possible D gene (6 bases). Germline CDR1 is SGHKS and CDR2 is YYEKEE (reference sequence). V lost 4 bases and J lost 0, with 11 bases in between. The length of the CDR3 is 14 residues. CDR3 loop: CASSPWDTSYEQYF. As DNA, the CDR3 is TGTGCCAGCAGCCCCTGGGACACCTCCTACGAGCAGTACTTC. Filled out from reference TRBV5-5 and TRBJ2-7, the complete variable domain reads DAGVTQSPTHLIKTRGQQVTLRCSPISGHKSVSWYQQVLGQGPQFIFQYYEKEERGRGNFPDRFSARQFPNYSSELNVNALLLGDSALYLCASSPWDTSYEQYFGPGTRLTVT.

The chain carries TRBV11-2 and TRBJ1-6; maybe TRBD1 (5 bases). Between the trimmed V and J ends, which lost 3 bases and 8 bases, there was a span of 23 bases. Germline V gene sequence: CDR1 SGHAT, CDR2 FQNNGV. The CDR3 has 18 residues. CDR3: CASSFAARGWDRHSPLHF. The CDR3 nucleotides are TGTGCCAGCAGCTTCGCCGCTCGGGGGTGGGACCGACATTCACCCCTCCACTTT.

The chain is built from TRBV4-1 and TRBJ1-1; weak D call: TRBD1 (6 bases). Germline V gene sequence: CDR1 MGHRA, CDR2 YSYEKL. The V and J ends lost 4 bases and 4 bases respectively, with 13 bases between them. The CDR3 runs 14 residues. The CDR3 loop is CASSPEGGGTEAFF. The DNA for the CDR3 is TGCGCCAGCAGCCCAGAAGGGGGGGGCACTGAAGCTTTCTTT.

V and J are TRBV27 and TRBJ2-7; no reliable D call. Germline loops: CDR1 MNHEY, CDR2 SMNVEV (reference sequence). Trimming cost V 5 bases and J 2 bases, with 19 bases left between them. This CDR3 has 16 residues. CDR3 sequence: CASSPRSGPEPYEQYF. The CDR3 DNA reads TGTGCCAGCAGTCCGAGGTCTGGTCCCGAGCCCTACGAGCAGTACTTC.

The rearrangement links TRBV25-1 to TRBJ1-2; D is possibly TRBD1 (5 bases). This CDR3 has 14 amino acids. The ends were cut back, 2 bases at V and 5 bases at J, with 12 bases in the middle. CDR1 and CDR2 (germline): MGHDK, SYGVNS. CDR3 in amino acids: CASSEGHGSYGYTF. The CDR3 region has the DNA TGTGCCAGCAGTGAAGGACATGGCTCGTATGGCTACACCTTC.